These 28 T cell receptor beta chains were all obtained from the same sample, sequenced in a study of blood T cell repertoires in COVID-19. The method was immunoSEQ multiplex PCR; TCRdb's version includes in-frame clones alone and lacks a portion of them. The table includes roughly 300,000 clones, roughly nine tenths detected once. The sample consisted of peripheral blood. The receptors here all came from a woman aged 30 to 39 with COVID-19, enrolled during active disease.

CDR3 region: CASSHWTSGIGNEQFF. The CDR3 DNA reads as TGTGCCAGCAGTCACTGGACTAGCGGGATCGGGAATGAGCAGTTCTTC. The rearrangement joins TRBV6-5 to TRBJ2-1; TRBD2 matches at 12 bases. The CDR3 has 16 amino acids. Trimming at V came to 5 bases and at J to 7 bases, leaving 9 bases not matched to a gene. Germline CDR1 is MNHEY and CDR2 is SVGAGI.

The chain carries TRBV19 and TRBJ2-2; 9 nucleotides match TRBD1. Germline CDR1 LNHDA, CDR2 SQIVND (reference sequence). With 5 bases clipped from V and 6 bases from J, the junction kept 10 bases outside the gene matches. The CDR3 totals 16 residues. CDR3 DNA: TGTGCCAGTAGTCGGCCGGGACAGGGAGCCTCCGGGGAGCTGTTTTTT. It translates to CASSRPGQGASGELFF.

The chain has TRBV5-1 and TRBJ1-6, with a tentative D call TRBD1 (6 bases). This CDR3 region has 18 residues. Deletions cut 4 bases from V and 9 bases from J, with 26 bases between. Germline V gene data show CDR1 as SGHRS and CDR2 as YFSETQ. The CDR3 sequence is CASSLGTPRIGGGSPLHF. The CDR3 DNA sequence: TGCGCCAGCAGCCTCGGGACACCGCGAATCGGAGGTGGTTCACCCCTCCACTTT. The whole variable domain, remainder taken from reference TRBV5-1 and TRBJ1-6, is KAGVTQTPRYLIKTRGQQVTLSCSPISGHRSVSWYQQTPGQGLQFLFEYFSETQRNKGNFPGRFSGRQFSNSRSEMNVSTLELGDSALYLCASSLGTPRIGGGSPLHFGNGTRLTVT.

The chain couples TRBV6-2 or TRBV6-3 to TRBJ2-3; D ambiguous. Germline CDR1 reads MNHEY; CDR2 reads SVGEGT. The CDR3 length is 15 residues. The V end was cut by 2 bases, the J end by 0 bases, with 9 bases between. CDR3 protein: CASSYGGSSTDTQYF. The CDR3 nucleotides read TGTGCCAGCAGTTACGGCGGTTCTAGCACAGATACGCAGTATTTT.

The CDR3 sequence is CASSLVALKETQYF. The CDR3 nucleotides are TGTGCCAGCAGCTTAGTGGCATTAAAAGAGACCCAGTACTTC. The gene calls are TRBV7-2 and TRBJ2-5; D uncertain. Trimming pared 1 base from V and 3 bases from J, leaving 9 bases between. This CDR3 has 14 residues. Germline CDR1 is SGHTA and CDR2 is FQGNSA.

The V gene is TRBV6-4, the J gene TRBJ2-2; D may be TRBD1 (6 bases). Germline loops: CDR1 MRHNA, CDR2 SNTAGT. Deletions cut 8 bases from V and 4 bases from J, with 14 bases between. This CDR3 has 14 residues. The CDR3 DNA follows: TGTGCCAGCGCTCAGGACAGCAGCACCGGGGAGCTGTTTTTT. Its translation: CASAQDSSTGELFF.

The chain employs TRBV7-9 and TRBJ1-5; 7 nucleotides align to TRBD1. Germline V gene sequence: CDR1 SEHNR, CDR2 FQNEAQ (reference sequence). The CDR3 spans 14 residues. V was pared by 5 bases and J by 3 bases, with 4 bases of the junction left unmatched. Here the CDR3 reads CASSLGGPNQPQHF. CDR3 bases: TGTGCCAGCAGCCTAGGGGGCCCCAATCAGCCCCAGCATTTT. The whole variable domain, remainder taken from reference TRBV7-9 and TRBJ1-5, is DTGVSQNPRHKITKRGQNVTFRCDPISEHNRLYWYRQTLGQGPEFLTYFQNEAQLEKSRLLSDRFSAERPKGSFSTLEIQRTEQGDSAMYLCASSLGGPNQPQHFGDGTRLSIL.

Comments on this clone: Other nucleotide sequences from this sample produce the same CDR3. This chain uses TRBV5-1 with TRBJ1-5; 8 bases align to TRBD1. The V gene end was trimmed by 4 bases and the J gene end by 4 bases; junction bases not matched to a gene: 4. There are 14 residues in the CDR3. CDR1 SGHRS and CDR2 YFSETQ come from the germline V gene. The CDR3 reads CASSPGQGNQPQHF. For the CDR3, the DNA is TGCGCCAGCAGCCCAGGACAGGGTAATCAGCCCCAGCATTTT.

The chain employs TRBV5-1 and TRBJ1-5; a possible D gene is TRBD1 (5 bases). The CDR3 contains 15 residues. Germline V gene data show CDR1 as SGHRS and CDR2 as YFSETQ. Trimming removed 5 bases from V and 3 bases from J, with 15 bases in between. Here the CDR3 reads CASRLTGGYNQPQHF. CDR3 nucleotide sequence: TGCGCCAGCAGATTGACGGGGGGTTACAATCAGCCCCAGCATTTT.

CDR3 in DNA: TGTGCTAGTGGTCGAGGGACAGGGGTTTCCCATGAGCAGTTCTTC. Its protein product is CASGRGTGVSHEQFF. The chain is built from TRBV12-5 and TRBJ2-1, with 10 bases identical to TRBD1. The germline V gene has CDR1 LGHNT and CDR2 FRNRAP. Germline trimming cut 5 bases from V and 8 bases from J; bases unmatched to any gene: 9. The CDR3 consists of 15 residues. Using reference TRBV12-5 and TRBJ2-1 for the parts outside the CDR3, the full variable domain is DARVTQTPRHKVTEMGQEVTMRCQPILGHNTVFWYRQTMMQGLELLAYFRNRAPLDDSGMPKDRFSAEMPDATLATLKIQPSEPRDSAVYFCASGRGTGVSHEQFFGPGTRLTVL.

The chain links TRBV29-1 to TRBJ2-7; 7 nucleotides align to TRBD1. V shed 7 bases and J 3 bases; nucleotides not matched to a gene: 3. Germline V gene sequence: CDR1 SQVTM, CDR2 ANQGSEA. The CDR3 runs 11 residues. DNA for the CDR3: TGCAGCGGAAGACAGGGCTACGAGCAGTACTTC. Its protein product is CSGRQGYEQYF.

This chain joins TRBV15 and TRBJ1-6, with 8 bases fitting TRBD1. V lost 5 bases to trimming and J lost 14 bases; unmatched junction nucleotides: 17. The CDR3 is 16 residues long. Germline CDR1 and CDR2: LNHNV and YYDKDF (reference sequence). CDR3 sequence reads: CATSRGQAVLGGALHF. For the CDR3, the DNA is TGTGCCACCAGCCGGGGACAGGCCGTCTTGGGAGGCGCCCTCCACTTT.

The J gene is TRBJ1-4, the V gene TRBV3-1 (or the pseudogene TRBV3-2); possible D gene TRBD1, 5 bases. Germline CDR1 reads LGHDT; CDR2 reads YNNKEL (reference sequence). CDR3 size: 15 residues. V was pared by 5 bases and J by 2 bases, with 12 bases between. The DNA for the CDR3 is TGTGCCAGCAGCTCAAGGGGCGCGACTAATGAAAAACTGTTTTTT. As protein: CASSSRGATNEKLFF.

V and J are TRBV27 and TRBJ1-5, with D possibly TRBD1 on 5 matching bases. Trimming took 5 bases from V and 0 from J, leaving 14 bases between them. Germline-derived CDR1 and CDR2 are MNHEY and SMNVEV (reference sequence). The CDR3 runs 16 residues. The DNA of the CDR3 is TGTGCCAGCAGTCCCGACCGGGGGAATAGCAATCAGCCCCAGCATTTT. It is translated as CASSPDRGNSNQPQHF.

V is TRBV2 and J is TRBJ2-7; 7 bases are a match to TRBD1. This CDR3 is 13 amino acids long. Trimming at V came to 5 bases and at J to 1 base, leaving 2 bases not matched to a gene. Germline-derived CDR1 and CDR2 are SNHLY and FYNNEI. As DNA, the CDR3 is TGTGCCAGCAGTAGACAGGGTTCCTACGAGCAGTACTTC. It yields the protein CASSRQGSYEQYF.

The chain combines TRBV6-4 with TRBJ2-3, with 9 nucleotides matching TRBD1. Germline-derived CDR1 and CDR2 are MRHNA and SNTAGT. The CDR3 has 15 residues. With 6 bases clipped from V and 2 bases from J, the junction kept 6 bases outside the gene matches. This CDR3 reads CASRAGTGSTDTQYF. The CDR3 DNA follows: TGTGCCAGCAGGGCCGGGACAGGGTCCACAGATACGCAGTATTTT.

V is TRBV20-1 and J is TRBJ1-1, with D possibly matching TRBD1 (5 bases). The CDR3 length is 15 residues. Between the trimmed V and J ends, which lost 3 bases and 0 bases, there was a span of 14 bases. The V gene's germline CDR1 is DFQATT and CDR2 SNEGSKA (reference sequence). The CDR3 loop is CSASAPGVLNTEAFF. The CDR3 nucleotides read TGCAGTGCTAGTGCCCCGGGGGTACTGAACACTGAAGCTTTCTTT.

This sequence joins TRBV2 and TRBJ1-1; no clear D. CDR3 length equals 13 residues. Trimming shortened V by 6 bases and J by 0 bases, and 8 bases separated the two germline ends. Germline CDR1 SNHLY, CDR2 FYNNEI. The CDR3 DNA reads as TGTGCCAGCAGGGCCGATATGAACACTGAAGCTTTCTTT. This translates into CASRADMNTEAFF.

The genes are TRBV12-3 or TRBV12-4 and TRBJ1-4; D is unresolved. The CDR3 has 11 amino acids. The germline V and J ends were trimmed by 8 bases and 8 bases, with 9 bases remaining between them. CDR3: CASGTQEKLFF. CDR3 DNA: TGTGCCAGCGGTACCCAGGAAAAACTGTTTTTT.

The chain is built from TRBV6-5 and TRBJ2-7; 10 bases line up with TRBD1. Per germline, CDR1 MNHEY and CDR2 SVGAGI. The CDR3 extends over 15 amino acids. With V trimmed by 5 bases and J by 1 base, 5 bases remained unmatched. This CDR3 is CASSTGQGPSYEQYF. The DNA for the CDR3 is TGTGCCAGCAGTACGGGACAGGGGCCATCCTACGAGCAGTACTTC.

The V gene is TRBV27, the J gene TRBJ1-2, with 12 bases matching TRBD1. The CDR3 has 16 amino acids. The germline V gene has CDR1 MNHEY and CDR2 SMNVEV (reference sequence). V shed 2 bases and J 4 bases; nucleotides not matched to a gene: 5. The CDR3 nucleotides are TGTGCCAGCAGTTTAGAAGGGACAGGGGGCTTCTATGGCTACACCTTC. This encodes CASSLEGTGGFYGYTF.

The gene calls are TRBV2 and TRBJ1-4; 8 bases align to TRBD1. This CDR3 is 14 amino acids long. Germline assignment: CDR1 SNHLY and CDR2 FYNNEI. V trimming: 6 bases; J trimming: 5 bases; junction bases outside the gene matches: 5. The CDR3 loop reads CASRRTGQNEKLFF. CDR3 coding DNA: TGTGCCAGCAGGAGGACAGGGCAAAATGAAAAACTGTTTTTT.

The V gene is TRBV6-5, the J gene TRBJ2-1, with TRBD2 matching 8 bases. This CDR3 is 13 amino acids long. Trimming took 9 bases from V and 5 from J; bases not matched to a gene: 6. Looked up from germline, CDR1 is MNHEY and CDR2 is SVGAGI. The CDR3 loop is CASPGLVDNEQFF. CDR3 nucleotides: TGTGCCAGTCCGGGACTAGTCGACAATGAGCAGTTCTTC.

The chain uses TRBV10-2 and TRBJ2-7; the match to TRBD1 covers 7 bases. CDR3 size: 14 residues. Germline CDR1 reads WSHSY; CDR2 reads SAAADI. With 4 bases clipped from V and 1 base from J, the junction kept 4 bases outside the gene matches. As DNA, the CDR3 is TGCGCCAGCAGTGGCAGGGGGATATCCTACGAGCAGTACTTC. Protein product: CASSGRGISYEQYF.

This clone was seen a single time. This chain connects TRBV5-1 to TRBJ2-7, with TRBD1 matching over 8 bases. CDR3 length equals 15 residues. Trimming removed 0 bases from V and 1 base from J; junction bases left unmatched: 3. Looked up from germline, CDR1 is SGHRS and CDR2 is YFSETQ. CDR3 nucleotides: TGCGCCAGCAGCTTGGAGGGACAGGTATCCTACGAGCAGTACTTC. Protein product: CASSLEGQVSYEQYF.

The J gene is TRBJ2-5, the V gene TRBV3-1 (or the pseudogene TRBV3-2), with a weak D call TRBD2 (6 bases). Germline CDR1 reads LGHDT; CDR2 reads YNNKEL (reference sequence). The CDR3 covers 16 residues. Trimming pared 4 bases from V and 0 bases from J, leaving 15 bases between. This CDR3 is CASSLIETRYQETQYF. Here the CDR3 DNA reads TGTGCCAGCAGCCTGATTGAGACTAGGTACCAAGAGACCCAGTACTTC.

This sequence joins TRBV29-1 and TRBJ2-1, with a weak D call TRBD2 (6 bases). Between the trimmed V and J ends, which lost 8 bases and 3 bases, there was a span of 20 bases. Germline assignment: CDR1 SQVTM and CDR2 ANQGSEA. This CDR3 contains 15 residues. The CDR3 loop reads CSLLSARGNYNEQFF. The DNA for the CDR3 is TGCAGCCTCCTCTCAGCTCGCGGGAACTACAATGAGCAGTTCTTC.

The genes are TRBV6-5 and TRBJ1-5; a possible D gene is TRBD1 (6 bases). Trimming pared 7 bases from V and 1 base from J, leaving 14 bases between. The CDR3 loop spans 15 amino acids. CDR1 is MNHEY, CDR2 SVGAGI, per germline. The CDR3 DNA sequence: TGTGCCAGCATCAGCGGGGGGCTGAGCAATCAGCCCCAGCATTTT. This translates into CASISGGLSNQPQHF.